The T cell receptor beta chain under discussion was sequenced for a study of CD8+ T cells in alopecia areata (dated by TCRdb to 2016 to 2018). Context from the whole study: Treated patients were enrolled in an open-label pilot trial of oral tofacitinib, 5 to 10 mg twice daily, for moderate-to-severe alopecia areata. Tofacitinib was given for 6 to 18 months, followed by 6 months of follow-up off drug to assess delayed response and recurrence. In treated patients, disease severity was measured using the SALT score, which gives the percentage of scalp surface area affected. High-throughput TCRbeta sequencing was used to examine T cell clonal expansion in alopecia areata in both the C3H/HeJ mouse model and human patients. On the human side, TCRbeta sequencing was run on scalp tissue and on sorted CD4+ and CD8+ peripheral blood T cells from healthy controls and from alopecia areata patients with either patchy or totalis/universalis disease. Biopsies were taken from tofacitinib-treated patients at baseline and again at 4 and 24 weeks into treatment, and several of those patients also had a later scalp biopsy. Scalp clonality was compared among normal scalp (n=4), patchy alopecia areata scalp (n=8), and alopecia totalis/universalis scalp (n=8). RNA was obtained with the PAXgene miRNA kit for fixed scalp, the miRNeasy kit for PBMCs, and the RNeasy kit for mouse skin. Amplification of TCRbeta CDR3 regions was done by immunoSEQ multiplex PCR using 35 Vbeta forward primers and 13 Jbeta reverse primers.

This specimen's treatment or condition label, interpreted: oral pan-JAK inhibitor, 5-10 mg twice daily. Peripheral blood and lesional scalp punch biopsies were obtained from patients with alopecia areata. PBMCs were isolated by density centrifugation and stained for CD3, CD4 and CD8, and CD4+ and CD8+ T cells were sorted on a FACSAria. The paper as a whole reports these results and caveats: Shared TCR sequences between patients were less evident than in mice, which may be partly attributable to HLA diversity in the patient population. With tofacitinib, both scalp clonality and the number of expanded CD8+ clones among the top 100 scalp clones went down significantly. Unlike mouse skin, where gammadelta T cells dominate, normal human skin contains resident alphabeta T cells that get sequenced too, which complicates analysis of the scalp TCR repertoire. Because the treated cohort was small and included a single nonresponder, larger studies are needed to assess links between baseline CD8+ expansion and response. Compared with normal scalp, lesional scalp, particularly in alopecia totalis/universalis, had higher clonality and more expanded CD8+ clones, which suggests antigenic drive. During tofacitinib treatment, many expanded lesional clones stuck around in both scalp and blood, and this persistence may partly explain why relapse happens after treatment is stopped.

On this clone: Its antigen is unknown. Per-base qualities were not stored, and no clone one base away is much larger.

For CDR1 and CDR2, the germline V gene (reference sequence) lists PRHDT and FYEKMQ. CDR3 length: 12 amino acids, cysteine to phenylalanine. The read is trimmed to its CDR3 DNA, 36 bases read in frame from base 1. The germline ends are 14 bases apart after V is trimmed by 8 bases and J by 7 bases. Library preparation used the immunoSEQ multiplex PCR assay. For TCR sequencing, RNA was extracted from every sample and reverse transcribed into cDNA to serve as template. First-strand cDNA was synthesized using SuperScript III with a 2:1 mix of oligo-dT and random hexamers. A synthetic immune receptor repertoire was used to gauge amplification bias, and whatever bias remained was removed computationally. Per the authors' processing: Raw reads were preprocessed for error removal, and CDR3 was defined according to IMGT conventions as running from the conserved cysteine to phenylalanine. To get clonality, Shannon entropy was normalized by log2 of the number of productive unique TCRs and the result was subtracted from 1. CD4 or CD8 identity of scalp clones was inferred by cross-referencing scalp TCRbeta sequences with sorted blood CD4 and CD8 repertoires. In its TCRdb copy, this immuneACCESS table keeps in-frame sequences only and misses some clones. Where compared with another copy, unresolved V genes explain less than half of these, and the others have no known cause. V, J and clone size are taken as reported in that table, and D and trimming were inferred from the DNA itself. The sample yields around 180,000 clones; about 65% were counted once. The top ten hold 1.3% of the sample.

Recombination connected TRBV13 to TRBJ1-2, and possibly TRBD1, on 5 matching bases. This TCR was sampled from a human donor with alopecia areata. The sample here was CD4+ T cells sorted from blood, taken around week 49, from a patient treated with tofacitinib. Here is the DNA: TGTGCCAGCGGAATCAGGGTCACTGGCTACACCTTC. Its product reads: CASGIRVTGYTF.